This entry features one T cell receptor beta chain sequence. The antigen is not known. In nominal health when sampled, donors likely had unrecorded immune exposures nonetheless. The record originates from a study of cytomegalovirus exposure and HLA in healthy donors. Study-wide findings and caveats: At a 0.05 false discovery rate, a later analysis found around 17,000 TCR beta sequences to be associated with HLA alleles. Analysis performed later showed TCR beta chains linked to HLA being more clonally expanded than equally common others.

The primer mix had 60 Vbeta and 13 Jbeta primers. Using immunoSEQ multiplex PCR, the repertoire was profiled, and TCRdb retains in-frame clones only, with some absent. Of approximately 140,000 clones listed, 55% to 80% are singletons. The sequence was collected from a human donor in good health. The specimen was PBMCs.

The CDR3 DNA sequence: TGTGCCAGCAACGGGGTGAACACTGAAGCTTTCTTT. Amino acids: CASNGVNTEAFF. This sequence joins TRBV28 and TRBJ1-1; D gene ambiguous. Germline V gives CDR1 MDHEN, CDR2 SYDVKM. V lost 7 bases, J lost 0 bases, and 6 bases lay in between. CDR3 length equals 12 residues.